This note documents a single T cell receptor (beta chain) sequence. This sample is part of a study of neoadjuvant anti-PD-1 for oral cavity cancer. As for time point: after neoadjuvant nivolumab, at surgical resection. Method: immunoSEQ multiplex PCR; TCRdb's copy keeps in-frame clones and lacks some. The profile shows about 42,000 clones, 77% of them singletons. The sequence derives from a person aged 35-79 years with oral cavity squamous cell carcinoma. The sample in question was PBMCs, obtained after nivolumab (anti-PD-1) treatment.

The CDR3 reads CASSDQGILYEQYF. DNA for the CDR3: TGTGCCAGCAGTGATCAGGGGATCCTCTACGAGCAGTACTTC. The V gene is TRBV2, the J gene TRBJ2-7; TRBD1 might be the D (6 bases). V shed 3 bases and J shed 3 bases, with 12 bases lying between them. CDR3 length: 14 residues. Germline V gene sequence: CDR1 SNHLY, CDR2 FYNNEI.